This entry concerns a single T cell receptor beta chain. Its antigen is not identified. The entry originates in a study of response to subunit inactivated influenza vaccine. Study observations and caveats: Each seasonal influenza vaccination recruits few new T cells, the authors suggested.

TCRdb used MiXCR to reprocess the RT-PCR reads, holding one entry per CDR3 protein. The data contain about 310,000 distinct CDR3 sequences, about a fifth of them singletons. V gave up 0 bases and J gave up 5 bases, with 13 bases separating them. Germline V gene data show CDR1 as SGHRS and CDR2 as YFSETQ. This CDR3 has 15 amino acids. The receptor was derived from a man aged 50-75 years who received an inactivated influenza vaccine. J is TRBJ2-3 and V is TRBV5-1; D uncertain. Specimen: PBMCs from blood, collected 21 months after vaccination. The CDR3 is CASSLALGPQDTQYF. The CDR3 nucleotides read TGCGCCAGCAGCTTGGCCCTTGGGCCCCAAGATACGCAGTATTTT.